This T cell receptor (beta chain) was captured in a study of T cells in Graves' hyperthyroidism and ophthalmopathy. Turning to the study itself: Blood was drawn when the patient was first diagnosed and still untreated.

Amplification of TCR beta CDR3 regions used RNA as the template. With the HTBI primer set, the TCR CDR3 went through a first round of RT-PCR. Each CDR3 protein is one row after TCRdb ran MiXCR on the multiplex PCR reads. This table holds about 840,000 distinct CDR3 sequences, roughly 40% found once. Newly diagnosed hyperthyroidism patients aged 18 to 65 years had disease lasting under 2 months. In making diagnoses, clinical symptoms, serum thyroxine and TRAb, thyroid ultrasound and orbital computed tomography were all used. The sequence was collected from a man aged 18 to 35 with Graves' hyperthyroidism. Input material: blood.

The CDR3 nucleotides read TGCAGTGCTAGAGATGAAAGTGGCGGGGAGCAGTACTTC. It is translated as CSARDESGGEQYF. The rearrangement uses TRBV20-1 and TRBJ2-7; weak D call: TRBD2 (5 bases). This CDR3 is built from 13 residues. CDR1 DFQATT and CDR2 SNEGSKA come from the germline V gene (reference sequence). The V end was cut by 0 bases, the J end by 7 bases, with 13 bases between.